This T cell receptor (beta chain) stems from a study of blood T cell repertoires in COVID-19. Living in about two dozen US areas, the participants were between about 18 and 95 years of age. Cohorts were based on clinical histories the participants reported. Sequenced by immunoSEQ multiplex PCR; TCRdb stores in-frame clones only, minus some. The table lists more than 300,000 clones, 80% to 90% of them singletons. V lost 6 bases and J lost 3; bases outside the gene matches: 6. The CDR3 consists of 14 residues. From germline, CDR1 is KGHSH and CDR2 LQKENI. The sequencing input was PBMCs or T cells enriched from blood (not recorded which). The genes are TRBV18 and TRBJ1-1; TRBD1 matches at 8 bases. This sequence was found in a man aged 25-45 years who had recovered from COVID-19. The CDR3 loop reads CASSPLDRDTEAFF. The CDR3 nucleotides are TGTGCCAGCTCCCCTTTGGACAGGGACACTGAAGCTTTCTTT.